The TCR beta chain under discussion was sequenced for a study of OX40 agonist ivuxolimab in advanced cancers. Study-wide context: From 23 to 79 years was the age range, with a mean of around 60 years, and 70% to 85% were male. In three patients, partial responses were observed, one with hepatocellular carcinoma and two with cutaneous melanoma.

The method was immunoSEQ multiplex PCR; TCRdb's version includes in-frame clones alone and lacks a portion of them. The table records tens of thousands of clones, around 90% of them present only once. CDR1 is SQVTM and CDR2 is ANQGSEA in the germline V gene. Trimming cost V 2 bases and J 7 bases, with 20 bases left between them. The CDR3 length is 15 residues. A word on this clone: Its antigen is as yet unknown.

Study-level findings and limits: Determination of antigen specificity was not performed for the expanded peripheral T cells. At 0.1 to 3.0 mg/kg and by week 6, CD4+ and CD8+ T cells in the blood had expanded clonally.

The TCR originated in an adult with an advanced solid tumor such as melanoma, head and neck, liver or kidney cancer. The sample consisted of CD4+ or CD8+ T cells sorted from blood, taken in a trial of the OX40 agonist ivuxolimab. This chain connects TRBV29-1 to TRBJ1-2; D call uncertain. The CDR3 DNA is TGCAGCGTTGAATCGTTGTGGGCGGACGGAGGTGGCTACACCTTC. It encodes CSVESLWADGGGYTF.